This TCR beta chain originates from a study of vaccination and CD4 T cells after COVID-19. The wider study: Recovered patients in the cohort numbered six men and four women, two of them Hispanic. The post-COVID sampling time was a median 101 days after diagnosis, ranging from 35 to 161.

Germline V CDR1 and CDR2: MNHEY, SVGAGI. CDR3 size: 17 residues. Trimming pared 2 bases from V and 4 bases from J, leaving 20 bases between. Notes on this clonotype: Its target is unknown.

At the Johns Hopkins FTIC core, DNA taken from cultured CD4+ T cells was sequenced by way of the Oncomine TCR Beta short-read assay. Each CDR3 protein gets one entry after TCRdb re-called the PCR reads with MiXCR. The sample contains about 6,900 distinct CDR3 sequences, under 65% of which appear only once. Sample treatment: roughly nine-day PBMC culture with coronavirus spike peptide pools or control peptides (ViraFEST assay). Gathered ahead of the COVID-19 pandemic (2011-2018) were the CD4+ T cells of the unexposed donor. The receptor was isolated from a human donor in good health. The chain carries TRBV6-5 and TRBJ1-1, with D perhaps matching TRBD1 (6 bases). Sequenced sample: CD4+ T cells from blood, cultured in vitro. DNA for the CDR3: TGTGCCAGCAGTTACGGCGGGGGCTCGGCCTTGAGCACTGAAGCTTTCTTT. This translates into CASSYGGGSALSTEAFF.